This TCR beta chain came from a study of cytomegalovirus exposure and HLA in healthy donors. The CDR3 loop spans 14 amino acids. Germline assignment: CDR1 SNHLY and CDR2 FYNNEI. Trimming at V came to 6 bases and at J to 6 bases, leaving 11 bases not matched to a gene. The PCR had 60 Vbeta and 13 Jbeta primers. Assay used: immunoSEQ multiplex PCR; TCRdb lists only in-frame clones, some missing. The sample yields tens of thousands of clones, 85% to 95% seen once. Findings and limits, study-wide: Some highly shared sequence variants likely arose as a pipeline artifact.

A word on this clone: Its antigen remains unknown.

V gene TRBV2 combines with J gene TRBJ2-7; 7 positions match TRBD2. Sequencing used PBMCs. The sequence was obtained from a woman aged 18 to 35 in good health and CMV-seronegative. The CDR3 coding sequence is TGTGCCAGCAGACCCGGGGAGGGCCTTGGCGAGCAGTACTTC. This translates into CASRPGEGLGEQYF. The full variable domain, in which reference TRBV2 and TRBJ2-7 provide the parts outside the CDR3, is EPEVTQTPSHQVTQMGQEVILRCVPISNHLYFYWYRQILGQKVEFLVSFYNNEISEKSEIFDDQFSVERPDGSNFTLKIRSTKLEDSAMYFCASRPGEGLGEQYFGPGTRLTVT.